The 5 T cell receptor beta chains given below trace back to one sample, sequenced in a study of glioma-infiltrating T cells. TCR alpha and beta CDR3 regions were amplified from RNA using iRepertoire nested multiplex PCR. TCRdb re-called the multiplex PCR reads through MiXCR, storing one row per CDR3 protein. The sample records some 180,000 distinct CDR3 sequences, about 32% being singletons. The sequenced sample consisted of glioma tissue, nonneoplastic brain tissue, or PBMCs (not recorded which). The receptors derive from a human donor with low-grade glioma or glioblastoma, undergoing nonglioma brain surgery, or in good health (not recorded which).

The genes are TRBV7-2 and TRBJ2-7; D is ambiguous. Germline V CDR1 and CDR2: SGHTA, FQGNSA. The V end lost 3 bases, the J end lost 3 bases, and 15 bases lay between the germline ends. This CDR3 has 15 residues. CDR3 sequence (DNA): TGTGCCAGCAGCTTTGAGCATCCCCACTTCTACGAGCAGTACTTC. Amino acid sequence: CASSFEHPHFYEQYF. Full variable domain (outside the CDR3, taken from reference TRBV7-2 and TRBJ2-7): GAGVSQSPSNKVTEKGKDVELRCDPISGHTALYWYRQSLGQGLEFLIYFQGNSAPDKSGLPSDRFSAERTGGSVSTLTIQRTQQEDSAVYLCASSFEHPHFYEQYFGPGTRLTVT.

This clonotype showed up just a few times. CDR3 DNA: TGTGCCAGCAGCTTGGAAGGTTTTGCAGATACGCAGTATTTT. The encoded protein is CASSLEGFADTQYF. The chain is built from TRBV5-6 and TRBJ2-3, with D hard to call. Germline V gene sequence: CDR1 SGHDT, CDR2 YYEEEE. V dropped 0 bases and J dropped 4 bases, with 9 bases sitting between them. The CDR3 runs 14 residues.

The chain carries TRBV19 and TRBJ1-5, with 7 nucleotides matching TRBD1. V lost 6 bases, J lost 11 bases, and 7 bases stayed unmatched. CDR3 length: 12 residues. The V gene's germline CDR1 is LNHDA and CDR2 SQIVND (reference sequence). The CDR3 coding sequence is TGTGCCAGTAGGCAGGGGGAGCATTCCCAGCATTTT. Its protein is CASRQGEHSQHF.

This clonotype has at least ten counts. V and J are TRBV29-1 and TRBJ1-1; D is unclear. The CDR3 has 13 amino acids. Germline values: CDR1 SQVTM, CDR2 ANQGSEA. V gave up 7 bases and J gave up 12 bases, with 24 bases separating them. The CDR3 coding sequence is TGCAGCGGCCAAGGACCTGGATCGGGTGGAACTTTCTTT. This translates into CSGQGPGSGGTFF.

This clonotype came up many times. The chain links TRBV28 to TRBJ1-2; D may be TRBD1 (5 bases). V lost 6 bases and J 3 bases, leaving 17 bases between the germline ends. The CDR3 totals 15 residues. Germline V gene lookup returns CDR1 MDHEN and CDR2 SYDVKM. The chain's CDR3 is CASRELTGGDYGYTF. CDR3 nucleotide sequence: TGTGCCAGCAGGGAACTTACGGGGGGTGACTATGGCTACACCTTC.